The entry below describes one T cell receptor beta chain. CDR1 is SGHRS and CDR2 is YFSETQ in the germline V gene. The V end lost 0 bases, the J end lost 9 bases, and 10 bases lay between the germline ends. The CDR3 spans 14 residues. This specimen comes from a study of blood T cell repertoires in COVID-19. Study-level background: Nucleic acid was either cDNA or gDNA, and it came from T cells, B-cell-depleted T cells, or PBMCs.

Original methodology: Using reference gene primer amplification, nucleated cell counts were estimated. Assay used: immunoSEQ multiplex PCR; TCRdb lists only in-frame clones, some missing. For V, J and clone size, that table is used; D and trimming come from the DNA. The data hold about 170,000 clones, with 70% to 90% observed a single time. The sequence was obtained from a woman of 80 years or more with COVID-19, enrolled during active disease. V is TRBV5-1 and J is TRBJ1-6; D uncertain. The sequenced sample consisted of peripheral blood. This chain's CDR3 is CASSLAIFGSPLHF. The CDR3 coding sequence is TGCGCCAGCAGCTTGGCCATATTCGGTTCACCCCTCCACTTT.